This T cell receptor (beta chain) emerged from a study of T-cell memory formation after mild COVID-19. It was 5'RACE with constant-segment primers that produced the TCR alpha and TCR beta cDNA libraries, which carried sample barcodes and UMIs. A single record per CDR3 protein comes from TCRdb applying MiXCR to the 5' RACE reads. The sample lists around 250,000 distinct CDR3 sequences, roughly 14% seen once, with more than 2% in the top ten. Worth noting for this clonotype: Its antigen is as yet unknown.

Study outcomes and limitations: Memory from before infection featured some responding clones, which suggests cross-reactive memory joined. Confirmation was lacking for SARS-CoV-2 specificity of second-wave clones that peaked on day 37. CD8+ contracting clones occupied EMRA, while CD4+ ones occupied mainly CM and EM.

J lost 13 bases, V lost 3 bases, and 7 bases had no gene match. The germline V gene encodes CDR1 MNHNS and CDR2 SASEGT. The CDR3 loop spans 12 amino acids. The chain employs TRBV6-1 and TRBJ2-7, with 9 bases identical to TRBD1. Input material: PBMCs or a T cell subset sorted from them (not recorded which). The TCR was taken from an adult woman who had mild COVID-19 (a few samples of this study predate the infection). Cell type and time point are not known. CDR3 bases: TGTGCCAGCAGTGACCCGCCGGGACAGGGATACTTC. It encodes CASSDPPGQGYF.